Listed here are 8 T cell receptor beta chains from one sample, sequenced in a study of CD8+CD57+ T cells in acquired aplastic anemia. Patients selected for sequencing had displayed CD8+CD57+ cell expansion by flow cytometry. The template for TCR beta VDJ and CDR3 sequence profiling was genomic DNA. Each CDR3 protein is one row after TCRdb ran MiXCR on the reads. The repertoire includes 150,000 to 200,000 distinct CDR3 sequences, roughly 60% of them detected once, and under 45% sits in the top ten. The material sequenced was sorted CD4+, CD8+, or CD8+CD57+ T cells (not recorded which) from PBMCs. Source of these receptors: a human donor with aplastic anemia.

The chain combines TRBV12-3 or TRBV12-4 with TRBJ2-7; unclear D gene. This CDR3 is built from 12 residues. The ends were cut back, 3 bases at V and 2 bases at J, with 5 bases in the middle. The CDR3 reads CASSLRTYEQYF. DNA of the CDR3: TGTGCCAGCAGTTTGCGCACCTACGAGCAGTACTTC.

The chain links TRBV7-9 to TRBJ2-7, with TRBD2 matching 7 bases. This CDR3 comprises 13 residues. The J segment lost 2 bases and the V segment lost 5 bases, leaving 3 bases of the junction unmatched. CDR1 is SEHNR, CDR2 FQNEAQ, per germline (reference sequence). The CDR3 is CASSGGVAYEQYF. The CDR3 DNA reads TGTGCCAGCAGCGGGGGGGTGGCCTACGAGCAGTACTTC.

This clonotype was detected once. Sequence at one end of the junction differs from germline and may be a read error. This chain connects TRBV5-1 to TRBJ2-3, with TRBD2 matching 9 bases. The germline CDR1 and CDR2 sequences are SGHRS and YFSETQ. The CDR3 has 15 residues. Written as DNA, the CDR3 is TGTGCCAGCAGTCTTAGCGGGGGAGTTACAGATACGCAGTATTTT. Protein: CASSLSGGVTDTQYF.

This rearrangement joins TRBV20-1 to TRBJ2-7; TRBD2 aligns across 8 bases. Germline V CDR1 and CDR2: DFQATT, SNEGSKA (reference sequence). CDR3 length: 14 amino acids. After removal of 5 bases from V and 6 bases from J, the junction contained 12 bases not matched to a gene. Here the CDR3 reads CSAAGTRGLGEQYF. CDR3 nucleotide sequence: TGCAGTGCTGCCGGGACTAGAGGCCTTGGCGAGCAGTACTTC.

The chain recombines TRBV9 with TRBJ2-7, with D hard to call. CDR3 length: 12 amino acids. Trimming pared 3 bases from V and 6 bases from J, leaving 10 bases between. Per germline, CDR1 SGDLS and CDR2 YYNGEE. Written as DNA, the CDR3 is TGTGCCAGCAGCGAGCCAGGCCCCGAGCAGTACTTC. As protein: CASSEPGPEQYF.

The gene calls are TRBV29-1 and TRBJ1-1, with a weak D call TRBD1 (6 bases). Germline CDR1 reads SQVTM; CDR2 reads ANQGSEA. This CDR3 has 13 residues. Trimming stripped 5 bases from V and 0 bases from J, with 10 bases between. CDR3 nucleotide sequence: TGCAGCGTTCGGACAGCCTTGAACACTGAAGCTTTCTTT. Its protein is CSVRTALNTEAFF.

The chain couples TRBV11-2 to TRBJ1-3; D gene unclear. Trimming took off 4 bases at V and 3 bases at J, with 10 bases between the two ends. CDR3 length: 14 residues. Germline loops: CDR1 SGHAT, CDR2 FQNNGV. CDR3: CASSSSRSGNTIYF. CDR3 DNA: TGTGCCAGCAGCTCGAGCCGGAGTGGAAACACCATATATTTT.

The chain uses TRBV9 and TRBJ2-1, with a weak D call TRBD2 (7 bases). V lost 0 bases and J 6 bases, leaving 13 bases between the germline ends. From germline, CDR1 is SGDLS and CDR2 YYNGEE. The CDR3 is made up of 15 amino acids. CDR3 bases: TGTGCCAGCAGCGTAGACGGGGGGCCTGGCAATGAGCAGTTCTTC. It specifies CASSVDGGPGNEQFF.